Each of the 19 T cell receptor beta chains below was sequenced from the same sample in a study of blood T cell repertoires in COVID-19. Produced via immunoSEQ multiplex PCR; TCRdb's table is partial and in-frame only. The data show some 58,000 clones, roughly four fifths seen once. Sequenced material: peripheral blood. The source of these receptors is a man aged 50 to 60 with COVID-19, enrolled during active disease.

This clone came up once. The V and J genes are TRBV19 and TRBJ1-4, with 7 bases lining up with TRBD1. The CDR3 is 15 amino acids. V lost 7 bases and J lost 5; bases outside the gene matches: 10. CDR1 and CDR2 from the germline V gene are LNHDA and SQIVND (reference sequence). CDR3 sequence (DNA): TGTGCCAGTAACACCTACGGGACAGACAATGAAAAACTGTTTTTT. This translates into CASNTYGTDNEKLFF.

The rearrangement links TRBV6-6 to TRBJ2-5; TRBD1 matches 7 bases. The CDR3 covers 13 residues. Per germline, CDR1 MNHNY and CDR2 SVGAGI (reference sequence). Trimming cost V 6 bases and J 5 bases; bases outside gene matches: 6. This CDR3 is CASREGARETQYF. The CDR3 region has the DNA TGTGCCAGCAGAGAGGGGGCGAGGGAGACCCAGTACTTC.

The V and J genes are TRBV28 and TRBJ2-2; a possible D gene is TRBD1 (6 bases). Germline loops: CDR1 MDHEN, CDR2 SYDVKM. V lost 6 bases, J lost 1 base, and 9 bases lay in between. The CDR3 covers 14 residues. CDR3: CASSRTENTGELFF. CDR3 DNA: TGTGCCAGCAGCCGGACAGAGAACACCGGGGAGCTGTTTTTT.

The chain has TRBV9 and TRBJ2-5; D call uncertain. Per germline, CDR1 SGDLS and CDR2 YYNGEE. Trimming pared 0 bases from V and 2 bases from J, leaving 8 bases between. The CDR3 runs to 14 residues. In DNA, the CDR3 is TGTGCCAGCAGCGTAGGAAGCGCGCAAGAGACCCAGTACTTC. Its protein is CASSVGSAQETQYF.

The chain combines TRBV30 with TRBJ2-3; 12 nucleotides match TRBD2. CDR1 and CDR2 (germline): GTSNPN, SVGIG (reference sequence). The CDR3 totals 15 residues. Trimming cost V 1 base and J 5 bases; bases outside gene matches: 4. The CDR3 region has the DNA TGTGCCTGGAGTGGACTAGCGGGAGCTATAGATACGCAGTATTTT. Its protein product is CAWSGLAGAIDTQYF. Supplemented by reference TRBV30 and TRBJ2-3, the full variable domain reads SQTIHQWPATLVQPVGSPLSLECTVEGTSNPNLYWYRQAAGRGLQLLFYSVGIGQISSEVPQNLSASRPQDRQFILSSKKLLLSDSGFYLCAWSGLAGAIDTQYFGPGTRLTVL.

Here the CDR3 DNA reads TGTGCCAGTAGTGACAGGGGGCGTGATGAAAAACTGTTTTTT. It specifies CASSDRGRDEKLFF. The chain couples TRBV19 to TRBJ1-4; 10 nucleotides line up with TRBD1. CDR3 length: 14 amino acids. With V trimmed by 5 bases and J by 6 bases, 3 bases remained unmatched. Germline V gene lookup returns CDR1 LNHDA and CDR2 SQIVND (reference sequence).

This clone has just one count. Other DNA sequences within the sample encode an identical CDR3. The genes are TRBV14 and TRBJ1-1; TRBD1 might be the D (6 bases). Trimming left V 1 base short and J 2 bases short, with 11 bases between. From germline, CDR1 is SGHDN and CDR2 FVKESK. The length of the CDR3 is 15 residues. CDR3 coding DNA: TGTGCCAGCAGCCAAGCGGGAGGGGGTAACACTGAAGCTTTCTTT. Amino acids: CASSQAGGGNTEAFF. The whole variable domain, filled in from reference TRBV14 and TRBJ1-1, reads EAGVTQFPSHSVIEKGQTVTLRCDPISGHDNLYWYRRVMGKEIKFLLHFVKESKQDESGMPNNRFLAERTGGTYSTLKVQPAELEDSGVYFCASSQAGGGNTEAFFGQGTRLTVV.

The CDR3 nucleotides read TGTGCCAGCAGTACAGGGGGCGGGGGTATTGGGGCTAACACTGAAGCTTTCTTT. This gives the protein CASSTGGGGIGANTEAFF. The V gene is TRBV28, the J gene TRBJ1-1; 9 bases fit TRBD1. The V gene end was trimmed by 5 bases and the J gene end by 2 bases; junction bases not matched to a gene: 15. The CDR3 length is 18 residues. Per the germline V gene, CDR1 is MDHEN and CDR2 is SYDVKM. The whole variable domain, remainder taken from reference TRBV28 and TRBJ1-1, is DVKVTQSSRYLVKRTGEKVFLECVQDMDHENMFWYRQDPGLGLRLIYFSYDVKMKEKGDIPEGYSVSREKKERFSLILESASTNQTSMYLCASSTGGGGIGANTEAFFGQGTRLTVV.

The chain has TRBV18 and TRBJ2-2; possible D gene TRBD1, 6 bases. Trimming took 4 bases from V and 1 from J, leaving 13 bases between them. Looked up from germline, CDR1 is KGHSH and CDR2 is LQKENI. CDR3 length: 16 residues. CDR3 nucleotide sequence: TGTGCCAGCTCACGCACCGTACAGGGGAACACCGGGGAGCTGTTTTTT. Protein sequence: CASSRTVQGNTGELFF.

This clone appeared a few times. The chain combines TRBV2 with TRBJ2-6; 9 nucleotides match TRBD1. CDR1 and CDR2 (germline): SNHLY, FYNNEI. The CDR3 is made up of 18 amino acids. Trimming at V came to 8 bases and at J to 4 bases, leaving 15 bases not matched to a gene. The CDR3 region has the DNA TGTGCCAGCGCCTACCCTGGGACAGGGTTAAAAGGGGCCAACGTCCTGACTTTC. Translation: CASAYPGTGLKGANVLTF.

The chain joins TRBV18 to TRBJ2-5; maybe TRBD1 (6 bases). Deletions cut 4 bases from V and 5 bases from J, with 14 bases between. The germline CDR1 and CDR2 sequences are KGHSH and LQKENI. This CDR3 comprises 14 residues. The CDR3, as DNA: TGTGCCAGCTCACTTACAGGGCAGAGTGAGACCCAGTACTTC. Translating gives CASSLTGQSETQYF.

The chain combines TRBV6-5 with TRBJ1-6; D is perhaps TRBD1 (5 bases). V shed 6 bases and J shed 14 bases, with 23 bases lying between them. Per germline, CDR1 MNHEY and CDR2 SVGAGI. This CDR3 contains 15 residues. The DNA of the CDR3 is TGTGCCAGCAGACCGAGTACAGGCCTACGGGGGACCCTCCACTTT. Its protein product is CASRPSTGLRGTLHF.

This rearrangement joins TRBV18 to TRBJ1-1; 11 bases map to TRBD1. The junction had 9 bases not matched to a gene; V was cut back by 6 bases and J by 3 bases. CDR1 is KGHSH, CDR2 LQKENI, per germline. The CDR3 runs to 16 residues. The CDR3 reads CASSPIGQGADTEAFF. The CDR3 DNA reads TGTGCCAGCTCCCCGATAGGACAGGGGGCTGACACTGAAGCTTTCTTT.

J is TRBJ1-1 and V is TRBV19; 7 bases line up with TRBD1. The CDR3 runs 14 residues. The V gene's germline CDR1 is LNHDA and CDR2 SQIVND (reference sequence). The V segment lost 7 bases and the J segment 7 bases; nucleotides outside the gene matches: 12. As DNA, the CDR3 is TGTGCCAGTACCAGGGGGGCAGGATACGGTGAAGCTTTCTTT. It translates to CASTRGAGYGEAFF. Filled out from reference TRBV19 and TRBJ1-1, the complete variable domain reads DGGITQSPKYLFRKEGQNVTLSCEQNLNHDAMYWYRQDPGQGLRLIYYSQIVNDFQKGDIAEGYSVSREKKESFPLTVTSAQKNPTAFYLCASTRGAGYGEAFFGQGTRLTVV.

The chain carries TRBV30 and TRBJ2-7; D is perhaps TRBD1 (6 bases). The CDR3 is made up of 13 amino acids. The V end lost 3 bases, the J end lost 8 bases, and 17 bases lay between the germline ends. Germline V gives CDR1 GTSNPN, CDR2 SVGIG (reference sequence). The chain's CDR3 is CAWSRGFSKKQYF. CDR3 DNA: TGTGCCTGGAGCAGGGGTTTTAGTAAGAAGCAGTACTTC.

The chain is built from TRBV4-2 and TRBJ2-4; 14 nucleotides match TRBD2. The germline V gene has CDR1 LGHNA and CDR2 YNFKEQ. The CDR3 has 15 residues. Unmatched junction bases numbered 4, after V lost 6 bases and J lost 6 bases. CDR3: CASRSGTSGGNIQYF. CDR3 in DNA: TGTGCCAGCAGGTCCGGGACTAGCGGGGGAAACATTCAGTACTTC.

V usage is TRBV27 and J usage is TRBJ1-5; a weak D match, TRBD1 (5 bases). CDR1 and CDR2 from the germline V gene are MNHEY and SMNVEV (reference sequence). V gave up 6 bases and J gave up 0 bases, with 9 bases separating them. There are 14 residues in the CDR3. The DNA of the CDR3 is TGTGCCAGCAGCCGACAGCTTAGCAATCAGCCCCAGCATTTT. Translation: CASSRQLSNQPQHF.

The genes are TRBV19 and TRBJ1-5; tentatively, D is TRBD1 (6 bases). The CDR3 consists of 14 residues. Trimming took off 4 bases at V and 3 bases at J, with 10 bases between the two ends. CDR1 is LNHDA and CDR2 is SQIVND in the germline V gene (reference sequence). As DNA, the CDR3 is TGTGCCAGTAGTACTACAGGGTACAATCAGCCCCAGCATTTT. Its translation is CASSTTGYNQPQHF. The full variable domain, completed using reference TRBV19 and TRBJ1-5, is DGGITQSPKYLFRKEGQNVTLSCEQNLNHDAMYWYRQDPGQGLRLIYYSQIVNDFQKGDIAEGYSVSREKKESFPLTVTSAQKNPTAFYLCASSTTGYNQPQHFGDGTRLSIL.

The V call is TRBV6-5, the J call TRBJ2-4; a possible D gene is TRBD1 (6 bases). Germline lookup yields CDR1 MNHEY and CDR2 SVGAGI. Trimming took off 4 bases at V and 0 bases at J, with 13 bases between the two ends. The CDR3 loop spans 16 amino acids. As DNA, the CDR3 is TGTGCCAGCAGTTCAACAGGGTCCTTAGCCAAAAACATTCAGTACTTC. Translating it yields CASSSTGSLAKNIQYF.